The text below deals with one T cell receptor beta chain. Assay used: immunoSEQ multiplex PCR; TCRdb lists only in-frame clones, some missing. Of roughly 69,000 clones in the sample, 65% to 85% were seen once. Participant-reported clinical history was the basis for cohort assignment. The data originate from a study of blood T cell repertoires in COVID-19. This clonotype originated in a middle-aged woman with acute COVID-19. The sample was PBMCs or T cells enriched from blood (not recorded which).

In DNA form, the CDR3 reads TGTGCCACCAGCAGAGGGTTCGGCGGGGCCTCCTATGGCTACACCTTC. It codes for CATSRGFGGASYGYTF. The chain carries TRBV15 and TRBJ1-2, with D possibly matching TRBD1 (5 bases). Germline CDR1 and CDR2: LNHNV and YYDKDF (reference sequence). The CDR3 has 16 amino acids. Trimming left V 1 base short and J 4 bases short, with 16 bases between.